The 21 T cell receptor beta chains presented below share a single source sample, sequenced in a study of shared clonotypes between healthy human individuals. Generated by immunoSEQ multiplex PCR, the TCRdb table keeps only in-frame clones and is missing some. Here the sample spans around 1,900,000 clones, over 85% being singletons. CD45RO-negative, CCR7-selected cells formed the naive CD8 fraction, which excluded terminally differentiated effector memory CD45RA+ cells. The sequenced sample was naive CD8+ T cells from PBMCs. The origin of the receptors is a man between 18 and 35 years old in good health. Some clones in this sample may be carry-over from other donors' samples.

This clone was observed once. This chain joins TRBV6-1 and TRBJ2-2; no definite D call. V lost 6 bases, J lost 0 bases, and 5 bases lay in between. Per germline, CDR1 MNHNS and CDR2 SASEGT. CDR3 length: 13 amino acids. The CDR3, as DNA: TGTGCCAGCAGACGAACGAACACCGGGGAGCTGTTTTTT. Its translation is CASRRTNTGELFF.

This rearrangement joins TRBV4-1 to TRBJ2-5, with 10 positions matching TRBD2. The J segment lost 2 bases and the V segment lost 1 base, leaving 4 bases of the junction unmatched. CDR1 and CDR2 from the germline V gene are MGHRA and YSYEKL. The CDR3 is 16 residues long. The CDR3 here is CASSQVQAGGQETQYF. CDR3 in DNA: TGCGCCAGCAGCCAAGTCCAAGCGGGAGGGCAAGAGACCCAGTACTTC.

V and J are TRBV14 and TRBJ2-4; 10 nucleotides agree with TRBD2. The CDR3 extends over 21 amino acids. The germline gives CDR1 SGHDN, CDR2 FVKESK. After removal of 1 base from V and 2 bases from J, the junction contained 17 bases not matched to a gene. CDR3: CASSQVPVAGGNWETKNIQYF. The CDR3 DNA is TGTGCCAGCAGCCAAGTCCCTGTAGCGGGAGGAAATTGGGAAACCAAAAACATTCAGTACTTC.

This clone was found once. CDR3 region: CASSYTGGFTEAFF. As DNA, the CDR3 is TGTGCCAGTAGTTACACAGGGGGTTTTACCGAAGCTTTCTTT. This chain links TRBV19 with TRBJ1-1; 8 bases line up with TRBD1. Germline V gene sequence: CDR1 LNHDA, CDR2 SQIVND (reference sequence). CDR3 length: 14 amino acids. V shed 5 bases, J shed 8 bases, and the junction held 10 bases outside the gene matches.

The V and J genes are TRBV6-6 and TRBJ2-1, with unresolved D. V was cut by 2 bases and J by 4 bases, with 3 bases left in between. The germline V gene encodes CDR1 MNHNY and CDR2 SVGAGI (reference sequence). This CDR3 is 12 amino acids long. DNA for the CDR3: TGTGCCAGCAGTTACACTTACAATGAGCAGTTCTTC. It yields the protein CASSYTYNEQFF.

The V call is TRBV6-6, the J call TRBJ2-7; D unresolved. Trimming removed 2 bases at V and 3 bases at J, with 11 bases between. The CDR3 extends over 14 amino acids. Germline values: CDR1 MNHNY, CDR2 SVGAGI (reference sequence). CDR3 residues: CASSYETSFYEQYF. CDR3 sequence (DNA): TGTGCCAGCAGTTACGAGACCTCCTTCTACGAGCAGTACTTC.

The chain joins TRBV5-4 to TRBJ1-2; D not resolved. Germline V gene sequence: CDR1 SGHNT, CDR2 YYREEE (reference sequence). The germline V and J ends were trimmed by 0 bases and 8 bases, with 11 bases remaining between them. CDR3 length equals 13 residues. The DNA for the CDR3 is TGTGCCAGCAGCTTGGGACGGTCCGACGGCTACACCTTC. Translation gives CASSLGRSDGYTF.

As concerns this clone: A junction end diverges from the germline sequence, so it may reflect a read error. V gene TRBV28 combines with J gene TRBJ1-2; 7 positions match TRBD1. This CDR3 region has 12 residues. Germline CDR1 MDHEN, CDR2 SYDVKM. Here the CDR3 reads CASSSPGQNLIF. The DNA of the CDR3 is TGTGCCAGCAGTTCCCCGGGACAGAACTTGATCTTC.

This chain joins TRBV7-9 and TRBJ1-4; D not resolved. V was clipped by 2 bases and J by 12 bases, with 10 bases between them. Germline CDR1 SEHNR, CDR2 FQNEAQ (reference sequence). The CDR3 covers 12 residues. The CDR3 region is CASSLIPQELFF. The CDR3 region has the DNA TGTGCCAGCAGCTTAATCCCTCAGGAACTGTTTTTT.

This chain links TRBV11-2 with TRBJ2-5, with TRBD1 matching over 10 bases. The CDR3 covers 15 residues. From germline, CDR1 is SGHAT and CDR2 FQNNGV. The junction had 4 bases not matched to a gene; V was cut back by 2 bases and J by 4 bases. The CDR3 loop reads CASSLSDRGPETQYF. The CDR3 DNA reads TGTGCCAGCAGCTTATCAGACAGGGGGCCAGAGACCCAGTACTTC.

V gene TRBV2 combines with J gene TRBJ1-1; unclear D gene. There are 17 residues in the CDR3. The germline V and J ends were trimmed by 3 bases and 0 bases, with 17 bases remaining between them. Germline V gene sequence: CDR1 SNHLY, CDR2 FYNNEI. CDR3 nucleotides: TGTGCCAGCAGTGATGATGACACTCCCCCCATGAACACTGAAGCTTTCTTT. It specifies CASSDDDTPPMNTEAFF.

J is TRBJ2-7 and V is TRBV5-1, with D tentatively TRBD2 (6 bases). The V end lost 0 bases, the J end lost 2 bases, and 12 bases lay between the germline ends. Germline values: CDR1 SGHRS, CDR2 YFSETQ. The CDR3 contains 15 residues. In DNA form, the CDR3 reads TGCGCCAGCAGCTTGGGGTCTAGCGTTGCCTACGAGCAGTACTTC. Protein product: CASSLGSSVAYEQYF.

This chain uses TRBV19 with TRBJ2-7; D gene unclear. The germline CDR1 and CDR2 sequences are LNHDA and SQIVND (reference sequence). The CDR3 is made up of 13 amino acids. V lost 4 bases and J lost 2, with 9 bases in between. CDR3 region: CASSTTATYEQYF. In nucleotides, the CDR3 is TGTGCCAGTAGTACTACAGCCACCTACGAGCAGTACTTC.

V usage is TRBV28 and J usage is TRBJ2-3; no firm D call. This CDR3 spans 16 amino acids. Germline lookup yields CDR1 MDHEN and CDR2 SYDVKM. The V and J ends lost 3 bases and 2 bases respectively, with 15 bases between them. DNA for the CDR3: TGTGCCAGCAGTTTCTTGTCAACTGCCTACACAGATACGCAGTATTTT. Translation gives CASSFLSTAYTDTQYF.

CDR3 DNA sequence: TGTGCCAGCAGCACCTCCCCGGGAGCCAACAATGAGCAGTTCTTC. Protein sequence: CASSTSPGANNEQFF. This chain links TRBV9 with TRBJ2-1; TRBD2 might be the D (6 bases). CDR3 size: 15 residues. The germline V gene encodes CDR1 SGDLS and CDR2 YYNGEE. V was shortened by 4 bases and J by 5 bases, with 16 bases between the two germline ends.

The rearrangement links TRBV7-3 to TRBJ2-2; the D is unclear. Trimming stripped 5 bases from V and 6 bases from J, with 7 bases between. In germline, CDR1 is SGHTA, CDR2 FQGTGA. This CDR3 spans 12 amino acids. The DNA for the CDR3 is TGTGCCAGCAGCATGCCCCCCGGGGAGCTGTTTTTT. Translated, it gives CASSMPPGELFF.

The chain links TRBV13 to TRBJ2-7, with 11 positions matching TRBD2. The CDR3 has 17 residues. Germline V gives CDR1 PRHDT, CDR2 FYEKMQ (reference sequence). The trim removed 2 bases at V and 9 bases at J, leaving 15 bases unmatched. CDR3 coding DNA: TGTGCCAGCAGCTTAAGAACCGGGACTAGCGGCTCGGAAGGGCAGTACTTC. This gives the protein CASSLRTGTSGSEGQYF.

The rearrangement uses TRBV29-1 and TRBJ2-7; TRBD1 aligns across 8 bases. The ends lost 0 bases at V and 4 bases at J; junction bases unmatched: 11. CDR1 and CDR2 from the germline V gene are SQVTM and ANQGSEA. The CDR3 consists of 16 residues. The CDR3 region is CSVEDWSGTGDYEQYF. CDR3 DNA: TGCAGCGTTGAAGATTGGTCCGGGACAGGAGATTACGAGCAGTACTTC.

In the case of this clone: The germline gene is not matched at one end of the junction; a read error may be the cause. Other DNA sequences in the same sample also yield this CDR3. V and J are TRBV11-2 and TRBJ2-7, with D possibly being TRBD1 (6 bases). The CDR3 totals 16 residues. From germline, CDR1 is SGHAT and CDR2 FQNNGV. The CDR3 spells CASSLYPRDKSYEQYF. In DNA, the CDR3 is TGCGCCAGCAGCTTGTACCCAAGGGACAAGTCCTACGAGCAGTACTTC.

The chain employs TRBV14 and TRBJ2-3; 8 nucleotides align to TRBD2. CDR3 length: 17 residues. V shed 4 bases and J 2 bases; nucleotides not matched to a gene: 11. The V gene's germline CDR1 is SGHDN and CDR2 FVKESK. The DNA for the CDR3 is TGTGCCAGCAGCCGAAGAGGACTAGCCTCCCCCACAGATACGCAGTATTTT. Protein: CASSRRGLASPTDTQYF.

Comments on this clone: Other DNA sequences within the sample encode an identical CDR3. The chain has TRBV9 and TRBJ2-7; TRBD1 or TRBD2 may be the D gene (5 bases each). The ends were cut back, 0 bases at V and 5 bases at J, with 9 bases in the middle. CDR1 and CDR2 from the germline V gene are SGDLS and YYNGEE. The CDR3 loop spans 13 amino acids. The chain's CDR3 is CASSVGDGHEQYF. DNA of the CDR3: TGTGCCAGCAGCGTAGGGGACGGCCACGAGCAGTACTTC.